This T cell receptor (beta chain) is from a study of regulatory and conventional T cells in RAG deficiency. Broader study findings: Compared with controls, unique Treg TCR beta sequences dropped roughly 100-fold in Omenn syndrome and CID/AS. These Omenn syndrome Treg sorts may hold peripherally activated cells instead. Omenn patients showed >90% Treg-Tconv overlap and shorter CDR3 lengths.

Germline loops: CDR1 MNHEY, CDR2 SMNVEV (reference sequence). This CDR3 is 12 amino acids long. Trimming shortened V by 3 bases and J by 9 bases, and 6 bases separated the two germline ends. Blood CD4+ CD25-high CD127-low regulatory T cells supplied the genomic DNA template. A note on this clone: Antigen specificity is unknown.

This table comes from immunoSEQ multiplex PCR, and its TCRdb copy is limited to in-frame clones, with some not included. The sample has tens of thousands of clones; over 80% are singletons. This same sample was also part of a study on regulatory T cells. As that report states: The PCR used 52 TRBV and 13 TRBJ primers. Patient repertoires had restricted TRB V-J pairs and skewed V and J usage, most in Tregs.

Sequencing was done on a sample of Tregs sorted from blood. The sequence was obtained from a human donor in good health. This chain joins TRBV27 and TRBJ1-6; D ambiguous. The CDR3 loop reads CASSFAGSPLHF. The CDR3 DNA is TGTGCCAGCAGTTTTGCGGGTTCACCCCTCCACTTT.